Described below is a single T cell receptor beta chain sequence and its context. The data stem from a study of T cell repertoires in cytomegalovirus infection. Study-level background: Public TCR beta signatures indicated both CMV infection and matching HLA type.

CDR3 length equals 12 residues. CDR1 and CDR2 from the germline V gene are SQVTM and ANQGSEA. The J segment lost 6 bases and the V segment lost 6 bases, leaving 5 bases of the junction unmatched. TCRdb analysed the reads with MiXCR anew, one entry per CDR3 protein. The repertoire holds under 200,000 distinct CDR3 sequences, roughly 28% seen once, with 30% to 40% in the top ten. The sample comprised PBMCs. The sequence came from a human donor in good health (CMV status not recorded). Some clones in this sample may be carry-over from other donors' samples. The genes are TRBV29-1 and TRBJ2-3; 8 nucleotides align to TRBD2. The CDR3 DNA reads as TGCAGCGTAGAGGGACTAGGGGATACGCAGTATTTT. It translates to CSVEGLGDTQYF.